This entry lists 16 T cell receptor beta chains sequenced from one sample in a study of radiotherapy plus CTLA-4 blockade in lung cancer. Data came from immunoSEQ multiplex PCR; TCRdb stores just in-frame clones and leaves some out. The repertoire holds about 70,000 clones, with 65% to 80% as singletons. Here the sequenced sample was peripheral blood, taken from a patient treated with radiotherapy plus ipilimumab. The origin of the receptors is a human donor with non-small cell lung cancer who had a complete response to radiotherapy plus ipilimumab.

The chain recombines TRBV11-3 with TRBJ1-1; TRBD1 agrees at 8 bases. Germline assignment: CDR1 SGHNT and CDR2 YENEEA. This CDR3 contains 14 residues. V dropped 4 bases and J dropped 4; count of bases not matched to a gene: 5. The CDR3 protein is CASSSVTGGTEAFF. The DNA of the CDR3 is TGTGCCAGCAGCTCCGTTACAGGGGGCACTGAAGCTTTCTTT.

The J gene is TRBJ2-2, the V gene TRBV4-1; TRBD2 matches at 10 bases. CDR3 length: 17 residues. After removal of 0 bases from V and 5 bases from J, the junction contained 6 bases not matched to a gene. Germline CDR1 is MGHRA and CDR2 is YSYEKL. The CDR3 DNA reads TGCGCCAGCAGCCAAGATGGTCTAGCGGGGGTTACCGGGGAGCTGTTTTTT. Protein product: CASSQDGLAGVTGELFF.

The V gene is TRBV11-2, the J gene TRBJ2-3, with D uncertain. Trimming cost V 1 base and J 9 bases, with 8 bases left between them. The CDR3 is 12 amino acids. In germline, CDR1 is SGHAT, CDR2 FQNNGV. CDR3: CASSLVGMTQYF. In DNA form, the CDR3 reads TGTGCCAGCAGCTTAGTGGGAATGACGCAGTATTTT. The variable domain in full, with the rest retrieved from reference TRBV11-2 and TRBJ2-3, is EAGVAQSPRYKIIEKRQSVAFWCNPISGHATLYWYQQILGQGPKLLIQFQNNGVVDDSQLPKDRFSAERLKGVDSTLKIQPAKLEDSAVYLCASSLVGMTQYFGPGTRLTVL.

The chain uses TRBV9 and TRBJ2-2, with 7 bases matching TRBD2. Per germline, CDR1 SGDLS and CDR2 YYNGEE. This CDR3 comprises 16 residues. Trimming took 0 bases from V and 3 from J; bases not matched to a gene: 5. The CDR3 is CASSVGGRSYTGELFF. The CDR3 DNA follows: TGTGCCAGCAGCGTAGGCGGGAGAAGCTACACCGGGGAGCTGTTTTTT.

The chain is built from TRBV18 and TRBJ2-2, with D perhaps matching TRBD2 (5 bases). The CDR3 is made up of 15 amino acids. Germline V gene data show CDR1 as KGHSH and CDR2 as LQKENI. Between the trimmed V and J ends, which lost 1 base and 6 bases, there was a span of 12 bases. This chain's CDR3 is CASSPQRKGAGELFF. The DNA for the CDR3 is TGTGCCAGCTCACCACAGCGGAAGGGTGCCGGGGAGCTGTTTTTT.

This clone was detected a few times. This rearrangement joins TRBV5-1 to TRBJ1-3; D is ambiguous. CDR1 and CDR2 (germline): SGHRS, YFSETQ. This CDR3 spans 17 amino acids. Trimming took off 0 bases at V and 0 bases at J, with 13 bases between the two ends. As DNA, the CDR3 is TGCGCCAGCAGCTTGGATGGCAGCCTTTTCTCTGGAAACACCATATATTTT. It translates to CASSLDGSLFSGNTIYF.

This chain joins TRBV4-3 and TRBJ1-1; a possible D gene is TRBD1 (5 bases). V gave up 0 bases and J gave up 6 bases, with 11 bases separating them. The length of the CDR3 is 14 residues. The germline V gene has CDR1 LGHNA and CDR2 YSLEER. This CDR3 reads CASSQDPRAAEAFF. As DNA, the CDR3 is TGCGCCAGCAGCCAAGATCCCAGGGCGGCTGAAGCTTTCTTT.

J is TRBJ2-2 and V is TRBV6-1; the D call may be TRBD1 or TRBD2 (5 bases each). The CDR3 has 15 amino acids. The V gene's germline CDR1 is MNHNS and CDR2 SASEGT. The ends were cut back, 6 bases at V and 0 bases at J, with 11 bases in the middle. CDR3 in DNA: TGTGCCAGCAGACCCGGGACGGCGAACACCGGGGAGCTGTTTTTT. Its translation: CASRPGTANTGELFF.

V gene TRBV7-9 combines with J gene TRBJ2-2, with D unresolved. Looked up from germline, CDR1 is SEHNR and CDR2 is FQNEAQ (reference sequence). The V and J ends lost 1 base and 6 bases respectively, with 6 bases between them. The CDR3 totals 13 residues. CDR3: CASSLVGAGELFF. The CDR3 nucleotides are TGTGCCAGCAGCTTAGTTGGAGCCGGGGAGCTGTTTTTT.

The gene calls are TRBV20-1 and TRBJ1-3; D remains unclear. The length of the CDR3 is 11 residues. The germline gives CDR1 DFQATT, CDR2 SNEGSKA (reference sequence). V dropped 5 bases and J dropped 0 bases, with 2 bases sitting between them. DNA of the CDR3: TGCAGTGCTGACTCTGGAAACACCATATATTTT. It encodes CSADSGNTIYF.

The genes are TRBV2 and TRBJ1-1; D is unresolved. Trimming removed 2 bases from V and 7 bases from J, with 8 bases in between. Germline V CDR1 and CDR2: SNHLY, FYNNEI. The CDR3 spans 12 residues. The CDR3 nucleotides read TGTGCCAGCAGTGAACAGGCCCTTGAAGCTTTCTTT. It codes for CASSEQALEAFF.

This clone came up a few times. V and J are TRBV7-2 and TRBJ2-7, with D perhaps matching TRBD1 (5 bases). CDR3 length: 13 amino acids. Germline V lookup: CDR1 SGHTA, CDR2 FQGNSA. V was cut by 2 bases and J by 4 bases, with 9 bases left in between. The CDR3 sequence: CASSLSGYYEQYF. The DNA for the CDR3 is TGTGCCAGCAGCTTATCAGGGTATTACGAGCAGTACTTC.

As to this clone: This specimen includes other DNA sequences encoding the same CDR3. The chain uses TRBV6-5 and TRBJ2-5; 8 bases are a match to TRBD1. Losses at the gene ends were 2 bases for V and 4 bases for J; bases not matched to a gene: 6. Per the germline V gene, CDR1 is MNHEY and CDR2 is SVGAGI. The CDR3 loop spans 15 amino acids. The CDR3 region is CASSYGQGWGETQYF. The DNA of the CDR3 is TGTGCCAGCAGTTACGGACAGGGCTGGGGAGAGACCCAGTACTTC.

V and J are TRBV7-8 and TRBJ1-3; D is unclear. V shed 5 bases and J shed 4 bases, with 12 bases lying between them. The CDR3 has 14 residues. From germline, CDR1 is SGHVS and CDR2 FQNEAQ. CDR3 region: CASSPRPDGNTIYF. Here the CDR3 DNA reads TGTGCCAGCAGCCCCCGTCCTGACGGAAACACCATATATTTT.

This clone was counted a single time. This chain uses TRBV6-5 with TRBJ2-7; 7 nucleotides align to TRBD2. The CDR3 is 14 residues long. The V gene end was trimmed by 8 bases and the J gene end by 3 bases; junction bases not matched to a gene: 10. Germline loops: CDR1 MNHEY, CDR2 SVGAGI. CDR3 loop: CASSKREGSYEQYF. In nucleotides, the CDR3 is TGTGCCAGCTCTAAAAGGGAGGGGAGCTACGAGCAGTACTTC.

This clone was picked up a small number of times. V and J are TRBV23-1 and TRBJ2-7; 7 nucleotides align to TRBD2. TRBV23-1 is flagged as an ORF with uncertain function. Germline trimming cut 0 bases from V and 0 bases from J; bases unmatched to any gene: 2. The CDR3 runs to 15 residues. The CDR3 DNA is TGCGCCAGCAGTCAATCGGGGGGGGGCTCCTACGAGCAGTACGTC. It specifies CASSQSGGGSYEQYV.